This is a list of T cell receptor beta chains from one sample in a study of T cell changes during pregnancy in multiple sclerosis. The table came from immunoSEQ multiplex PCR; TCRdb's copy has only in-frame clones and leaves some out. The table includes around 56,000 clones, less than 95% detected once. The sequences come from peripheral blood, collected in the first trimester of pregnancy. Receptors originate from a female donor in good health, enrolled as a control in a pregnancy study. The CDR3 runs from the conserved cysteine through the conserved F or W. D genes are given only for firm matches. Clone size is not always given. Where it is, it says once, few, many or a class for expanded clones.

CDR3: CSVVGTVSTSGGARSTDTQYF
DNA: TGCAGCGTTGTAGGGACAGTCTCGACTAGCGGGGGGGCCAGGAGCACAGATACGCAGTATTTT
D: TRBD2
J: TRBJ2-3
V: TRBV29-1
size: .

CDR3: CASSQASFDEQYF
DNA: TGTGCCAGCAGCCAAGCTAGCTTCGACGAGCAGTACTTC
D: .
J: TRBJ2-7
V: TRBV14
size: .

CDR3: CAWSPGTGGMNTEAFF
DNA: TGTGCCTGGAGTCCTGGGACAGGGGGTATGAACACTGAAGCTTTCTTT
D: TRBD1
J: TRBJ1-1
V: TRBV30
size: .

CDR3: CASSQDKTGGTYEQYF
DNA: TGTGCCAGCAGCCAAGATAAAACGGGAGGTACCTACGAGCAGTACTTC
D: TRBD2
J: TRBJ2-7
V: TRBV4-2
size: .

CDR3: CAWSVGAGELFF
DNA: TGTGCCTGGAGTGTCGGGGCCGGGGAGCTGTTTTTT
D: .
J: TRBJ2-2
V: TRBV30
size: once

CDR3: CASREDRAPNTEAFF
DNA: TGCGCCAGCAGGGAAGACAGGGCCCCGAACACTGAAGCTTTCTTT
D: TRBD1
J: TRBJ1-1
V: TRBV10-1
size: .

CDR3: CASSQGGGNTEAFF
DNA: TGCGCCAGCAGCCAAGGGGGGGGGAACACTGAAGCTTTCTTT
D: .
J: TRBJ1-1
V: TRBV4-1
size: few

CDR3: CASSGQGNRGANVLTF
DNA: TGTGCCAGCAGCGGACAGGGAAATCGTGGGGCCAACGTCCTGACTTTC
D: TRBD1
J: TRBJ2-6
V: TRBV9
size: .

CDR3: CASSIRRDTEAFF
DNA: TGTGCCAGTAGTATAAGGAGGGACACTGAAGCTTTCTTT
D: .
J: TRBJ1-1
V: TRBV19
size: .

CDR3: CASTYGGGGAGNQPQHF
DNA: TGTGCCAGCACTTACGGTGGCGGGGGGGCGGGCAATCAGCCCCAGCATTTT
D: .
J: TRBJ1-5
V: TRBV5-6
size: .

CDR3: CAISPPLREPSSYEQYF
DNA: TGTGCCATCAGTCCCCCTCTGCGGGAGCCCTCCTCCTACGAGCAGTACTTC
D: TRBD2
J: TRBJ2-7
V: TRBV10-3
size: once

CDR3: CASQQGFAIPLHF
DNA: TGTGCCAGCCAACAGGGGTTTGCAATCCCCCTCCACTTT
D: TRBD1
J: TRBJ1-6
V: TRBV6-1
size: .

CDR3: CASLSGETYEQYF
DNA: TGTGCCAGCCTTAGCGGGGAGACCTACGAGCAGTACTTC
D: TRBD2
J: TRBJ2-7
V: TRBV2
size: .

CDR3: CASSSGWGQGVESYGYTF
DNA: TGTGCCAGCAGCTCAGGCTGGGGACAGGGAGTTGAATCTTATGGCTACACCTTC
D: TRBD1
J: TRBJ1-2
V: TRBV7-9
size: .

CDR3: CASSISGQVSPIVAKNIQYF
DNA: TGTGCCAGTAGTATCTCAGGACAGGTCTCACCCATCGTAGCCAAAAACATTCAGTACTTC
D: TRBD1
J: TRBJ2-4
V: TRBV19
size: once